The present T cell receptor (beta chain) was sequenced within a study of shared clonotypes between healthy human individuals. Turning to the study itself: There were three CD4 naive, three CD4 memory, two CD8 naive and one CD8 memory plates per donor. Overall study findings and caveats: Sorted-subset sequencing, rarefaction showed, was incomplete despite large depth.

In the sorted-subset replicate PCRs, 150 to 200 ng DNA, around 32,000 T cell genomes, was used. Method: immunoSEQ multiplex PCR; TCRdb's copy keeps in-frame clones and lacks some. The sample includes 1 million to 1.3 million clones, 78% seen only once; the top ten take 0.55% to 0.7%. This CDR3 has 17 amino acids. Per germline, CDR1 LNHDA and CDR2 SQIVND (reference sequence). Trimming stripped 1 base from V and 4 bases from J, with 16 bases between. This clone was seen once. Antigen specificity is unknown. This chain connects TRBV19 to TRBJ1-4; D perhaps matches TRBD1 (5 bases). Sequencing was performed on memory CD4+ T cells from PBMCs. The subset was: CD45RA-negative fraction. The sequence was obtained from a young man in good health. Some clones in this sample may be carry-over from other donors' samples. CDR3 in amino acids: CASSIVSGAGDNEKLFF. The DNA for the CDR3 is TGTGCCAGTAGTATAGTATCCGGGGCCGGGGATAATGAAAAACTGTTTTTT.